A single TCR beta chain is shown here with its context. These data belong to a study of blood T cell repertoires in COVID-19. Study information: Sites across the United States, Italy and Spain contributed samples from acute and convalescent COVID-19.

CDR3 length: 14 residues. Germline CDR1 is SGHAT and CDR2 is FQNNGV. V lost 3 bases and J lost 2, with 11 bases in between. The assay was immunoSEQ multiplex PCR, and TCRdb's table has in-frame clones only and misses some. The sample holds hundreds of thousands of clones, around 87% seen once. Patients from Seattle were sampled longitudinally, starting during active infection. The rearrangement joins TRBV11-2 to TRBJ2-7; tentative D call: TRBD2 (6 bases). The receptor was isolated from an older woman with COVID-19, enrolled during active disease. Sequencing was performed on peripheral blood. CDR3 in DNA: TGTGCCAGCAGCTTGGGGGAGGCGACCTACGAGCAGTACTTC. Translation gives CASSLGEATYEQYF.